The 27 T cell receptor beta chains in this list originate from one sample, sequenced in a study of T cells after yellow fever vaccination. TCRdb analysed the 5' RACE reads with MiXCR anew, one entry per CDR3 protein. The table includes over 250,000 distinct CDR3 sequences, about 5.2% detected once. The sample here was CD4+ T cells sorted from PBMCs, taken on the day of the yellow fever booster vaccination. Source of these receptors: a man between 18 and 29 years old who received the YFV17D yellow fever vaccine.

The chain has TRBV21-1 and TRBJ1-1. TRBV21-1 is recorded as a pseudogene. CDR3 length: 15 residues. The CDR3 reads CASSNIPVEKGGAFF. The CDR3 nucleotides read TGTGCCAGCAGCAACATTCCGGTTGAAAAGGGAGGAGCTTTCTTT.

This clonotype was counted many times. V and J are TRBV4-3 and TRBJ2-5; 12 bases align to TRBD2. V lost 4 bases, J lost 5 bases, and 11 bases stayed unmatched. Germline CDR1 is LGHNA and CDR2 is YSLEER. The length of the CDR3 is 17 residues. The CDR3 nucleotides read TGCGCCAGCAGCCCACAAGGACTAGCGGGGAATGGGGAGACCCAGTACTTC. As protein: CASSPQGLAGNGETQYF.

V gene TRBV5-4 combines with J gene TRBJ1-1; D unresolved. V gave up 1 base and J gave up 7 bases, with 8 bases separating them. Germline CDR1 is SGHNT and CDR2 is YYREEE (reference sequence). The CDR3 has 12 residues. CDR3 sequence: CASSLFRSEAFF. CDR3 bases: TGTGCCAGCAGCTTGTTCCGCAGTGAAGCTTTCTTT.

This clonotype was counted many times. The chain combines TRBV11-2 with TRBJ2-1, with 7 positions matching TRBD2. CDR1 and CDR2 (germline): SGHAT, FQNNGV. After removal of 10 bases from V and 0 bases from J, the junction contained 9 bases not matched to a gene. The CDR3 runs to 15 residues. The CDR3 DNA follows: TGTGCCACCTCGCGGGGGTCATCCTCCTACAATGAGCAGTTCTTC. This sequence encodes CATSRGSSSYNEQFF.

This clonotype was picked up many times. The CDR3 loop reads CASSWGQGDTQYF. The CDR3 coding sequence is TGCGCCAGCAGCTGGGGACAGGGGGATACGCAGTATTTT. The chain uses TRBV5-1 and TRBJ2-3; 10 nucleotides agree with TRBD1. V shed 3 bases, J shed 6 bases, and the junction held 1 base outside the gene matches. CDR3 length: 13 residues. CDR1 is SGHRS and CDR2 is YFSETQ in the germline V gene. Full variable domain (missing parts from reference TRBV5-1 and TRBJ2-3): KAGVTQTPRYLIKTRGQQVTLSCSPISGHRSVSWYQQTPGQGLQFLFEYFSETQRNKGNFPGRFSGRQFSNSRSEMNVSTLELGDSALYLCASSWGQGDTQYFGPGTRLTVL.

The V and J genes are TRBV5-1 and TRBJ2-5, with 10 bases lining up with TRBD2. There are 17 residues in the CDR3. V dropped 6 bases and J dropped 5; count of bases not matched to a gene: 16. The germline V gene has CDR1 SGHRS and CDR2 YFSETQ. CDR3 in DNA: TGCGCCAGCACCACTTCTAGCGGGGGCCGGGGTTGGGAGACCCAGTACTTC. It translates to CASTTSSGGRGWETQYF. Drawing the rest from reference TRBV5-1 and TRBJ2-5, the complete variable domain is KAGVTQTPRYLIKTRGQQVTLSCSPISGHRSVSWYQQTPGQGLQFLFEYFSETQRNKGNFPGRFSGRQFSNSRSEMNVSTLELGDSALYLCASTTSSGGRGWETQYFGPGTRLLVL.

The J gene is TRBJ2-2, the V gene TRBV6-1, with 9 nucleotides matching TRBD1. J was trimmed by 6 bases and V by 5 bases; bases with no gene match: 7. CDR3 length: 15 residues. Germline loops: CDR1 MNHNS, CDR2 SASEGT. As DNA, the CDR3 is TGTGCCAGCAGTTTCTCCGGGACAGGGTCCGGGGAGCTGTTTTTT. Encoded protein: CASSFSGTGSGELFF.

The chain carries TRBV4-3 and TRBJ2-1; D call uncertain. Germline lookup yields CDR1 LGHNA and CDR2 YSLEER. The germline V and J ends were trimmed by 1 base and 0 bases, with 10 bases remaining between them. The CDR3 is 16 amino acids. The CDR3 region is CASSQGLGSSYNEQFF. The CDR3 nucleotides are TGCGCCAGCAGCCAAGGATTGGGCAGCTCCTACAATGAGCAGTTCTTC.

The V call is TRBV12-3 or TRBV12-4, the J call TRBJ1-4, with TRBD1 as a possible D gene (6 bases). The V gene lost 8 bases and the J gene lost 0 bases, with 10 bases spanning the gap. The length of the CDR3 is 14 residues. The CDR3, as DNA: TGTGCCAGCCGCCGGACAGCAACTAATGAAAAACTGTTTTTT. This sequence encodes CASRRTATNEKLFF.

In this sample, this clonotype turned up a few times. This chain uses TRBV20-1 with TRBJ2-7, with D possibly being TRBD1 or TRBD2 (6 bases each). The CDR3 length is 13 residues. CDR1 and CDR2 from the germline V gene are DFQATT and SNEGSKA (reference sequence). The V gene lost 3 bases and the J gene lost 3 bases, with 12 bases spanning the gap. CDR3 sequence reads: CSARGAGGYEQYF. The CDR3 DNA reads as TGCAGTGCTAGGGGGGCCGGGGGCTACGAGCAGTACTTC.

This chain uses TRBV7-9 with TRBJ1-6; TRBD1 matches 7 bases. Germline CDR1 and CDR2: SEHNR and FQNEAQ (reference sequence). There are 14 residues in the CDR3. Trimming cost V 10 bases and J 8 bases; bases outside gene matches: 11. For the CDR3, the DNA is TGTGCCACACAGAGACAGGGACACGATTCACCCCTCCACTTT. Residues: CATQRQGHDSPLHF. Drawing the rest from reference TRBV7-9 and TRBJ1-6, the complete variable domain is DTGVSQNPRHKITKRGQNVTFRCDPISEHNRLYWYRQTLGQGPEFLTYFQNEAQLEKSRLLSDRFSAERPKGSFSTLEIQRTEQGDSAMYLCATQRQGHDSPLHFGNGTRLTVT.

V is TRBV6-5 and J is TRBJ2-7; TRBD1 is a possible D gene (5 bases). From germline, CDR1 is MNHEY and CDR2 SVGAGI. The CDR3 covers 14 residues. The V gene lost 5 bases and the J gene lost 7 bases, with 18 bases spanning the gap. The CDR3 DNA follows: TGTGCCAGCAGTACCTCAGGGATTCGGTATGAGCAGTACTTC. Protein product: CASSTSGIRYEQYF.

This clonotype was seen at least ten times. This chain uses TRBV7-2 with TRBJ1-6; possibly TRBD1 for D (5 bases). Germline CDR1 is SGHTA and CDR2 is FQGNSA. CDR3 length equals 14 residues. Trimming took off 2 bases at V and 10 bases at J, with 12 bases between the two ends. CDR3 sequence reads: CASSLSGTVSPLHF. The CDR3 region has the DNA TGTGCCAGCAGCTTATCGGGGACTGTCTCACCCCTCCACTTT.

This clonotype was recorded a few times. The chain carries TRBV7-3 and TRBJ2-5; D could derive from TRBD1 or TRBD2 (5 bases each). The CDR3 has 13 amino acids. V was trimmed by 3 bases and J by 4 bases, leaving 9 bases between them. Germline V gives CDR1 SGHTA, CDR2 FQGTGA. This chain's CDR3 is CASSFGAGETQYF. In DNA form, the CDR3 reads TGTGCCAGCAGCTTCGGGGCGGGAGAGACCCAGTACTTC.

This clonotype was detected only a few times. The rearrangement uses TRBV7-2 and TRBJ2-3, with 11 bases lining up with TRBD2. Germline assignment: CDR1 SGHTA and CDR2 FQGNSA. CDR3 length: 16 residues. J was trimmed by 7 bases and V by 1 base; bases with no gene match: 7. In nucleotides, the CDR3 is TGTGCCAGCAGCTTAGGAGGTAGCGGGGGGGCAAATACGCAGTATTTT. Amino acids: CASSLGGSGGANTQYF.

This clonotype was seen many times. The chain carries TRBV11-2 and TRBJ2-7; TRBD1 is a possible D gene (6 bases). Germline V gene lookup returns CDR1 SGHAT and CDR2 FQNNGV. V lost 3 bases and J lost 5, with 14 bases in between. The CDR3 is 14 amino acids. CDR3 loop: CASSFGIQGHEQYF. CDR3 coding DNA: TGTGCCAGCAGCTTTGGGATACAGGGCCACGAGCAGTACTTC.

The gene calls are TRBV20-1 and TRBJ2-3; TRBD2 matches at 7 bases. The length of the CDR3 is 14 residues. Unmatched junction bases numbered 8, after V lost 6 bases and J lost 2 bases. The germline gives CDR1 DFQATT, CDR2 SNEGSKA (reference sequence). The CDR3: CSASSGTYTDTQYF. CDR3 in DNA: TGCAGTGCCTCGAGCGGGACCTACACAGATACGCAGTATTTT.

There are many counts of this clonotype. CDR3 DNA sequence: TGTGCCAGCAGTCCCCGGGGGGCCTCCTACGAGCAGTACTTC. Protein product: CASSPRGASYEQYF. This rearrangement joins TRBV2 to TRBJ2-7; D is perhaps TRBD2 (7 bases). Germline CDR1 SNHLY, CDR2 FYNNEI. This CDR3 has 14 amino acids. Trimming removed 5 bases from V and 0 bases from J, with 11 bases in between.

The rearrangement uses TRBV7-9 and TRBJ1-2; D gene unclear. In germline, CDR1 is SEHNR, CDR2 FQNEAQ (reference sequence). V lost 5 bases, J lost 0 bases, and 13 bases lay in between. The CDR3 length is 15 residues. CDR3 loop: CASSQDGLANYGYTF. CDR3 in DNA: TGTGCCAGCAGCCAAGACGGTTTAGCTAACTATGGCTACACCTTC.

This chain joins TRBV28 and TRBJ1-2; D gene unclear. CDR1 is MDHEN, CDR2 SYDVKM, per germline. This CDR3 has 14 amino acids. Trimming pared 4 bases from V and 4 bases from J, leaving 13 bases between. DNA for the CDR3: TGTGCCAGCAGTTCATCCAAGAACGGCTATGGCTACACCTTC. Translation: CASSSSKNGYGYTF.

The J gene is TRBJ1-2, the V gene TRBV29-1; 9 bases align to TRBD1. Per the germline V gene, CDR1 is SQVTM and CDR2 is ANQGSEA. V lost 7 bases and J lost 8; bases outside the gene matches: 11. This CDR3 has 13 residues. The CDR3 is CSAGRDREGGYTF. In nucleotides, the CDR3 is TGCAGCGCCGGGAGGGACAGGGAAGGAGGCTACACCTTC.

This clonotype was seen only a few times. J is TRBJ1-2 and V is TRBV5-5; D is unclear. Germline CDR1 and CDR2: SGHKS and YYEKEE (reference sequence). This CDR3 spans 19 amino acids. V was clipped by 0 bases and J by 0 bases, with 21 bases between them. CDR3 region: CASSLAGLYRGLANYGYTF. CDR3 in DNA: TGTGCCAGCAGCTTGGCCGGGTTATATCGGGGTCTAGCTAACTATGGCTACACCTTC. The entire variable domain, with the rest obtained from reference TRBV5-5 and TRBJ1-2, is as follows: DAGVTQSPTHLIKTRGQQVTLRCSPISGHKSVSWYQQVLGQGPQFIFQYYEKEERGRGNFPDRFSARQFPNYSSELNVNALLLGDSALYLCASSLAGLYRGLANYGYTFGSGTRLTVV.

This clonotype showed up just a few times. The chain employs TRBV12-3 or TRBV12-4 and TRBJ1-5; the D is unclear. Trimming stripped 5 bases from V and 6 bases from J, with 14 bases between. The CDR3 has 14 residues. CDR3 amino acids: CASSPVVLGQPQHF. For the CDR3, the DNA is TGTGCCAGCAGTCCCGTTGTATTAGGTCAGCCCCAGCATTTT.

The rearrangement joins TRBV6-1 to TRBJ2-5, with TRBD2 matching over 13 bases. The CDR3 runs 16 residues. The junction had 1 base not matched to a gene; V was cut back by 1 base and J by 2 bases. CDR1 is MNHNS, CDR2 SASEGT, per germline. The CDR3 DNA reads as TGTGCCAGCAGTGAAGGGACTAGCGGGAGACAAGAGACCCAGTACTTC. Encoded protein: CASSEGTSGRQETQYF.

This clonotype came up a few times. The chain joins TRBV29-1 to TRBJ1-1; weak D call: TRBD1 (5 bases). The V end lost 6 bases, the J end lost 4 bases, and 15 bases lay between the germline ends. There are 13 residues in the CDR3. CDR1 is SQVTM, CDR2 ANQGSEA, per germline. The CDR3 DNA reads TGCAGCGTGGTTACAGGTGGAACCACTGAAGCTTTCTTT. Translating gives CSVVTGGTTEAFF.

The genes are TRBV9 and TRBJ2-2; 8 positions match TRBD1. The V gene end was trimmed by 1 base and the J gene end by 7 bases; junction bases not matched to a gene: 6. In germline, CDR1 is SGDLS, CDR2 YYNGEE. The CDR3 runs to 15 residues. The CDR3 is CASSVQGANVGELFF. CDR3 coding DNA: TGTGCCAGCAGCGTACAGGGGGCCAATGTCGGGGAGCTGTTTTTT.

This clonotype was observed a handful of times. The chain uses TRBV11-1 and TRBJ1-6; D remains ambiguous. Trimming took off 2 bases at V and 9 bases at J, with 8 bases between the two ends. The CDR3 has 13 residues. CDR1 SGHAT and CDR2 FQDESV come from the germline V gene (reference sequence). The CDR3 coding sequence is TGTGCCAGCAGCTTAAGAACGGGTTCACCCCTCCACTTT. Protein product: CASSLRTGSPLHF.